The 3 T cell receptor beta chains below come from one sample, sequenced in a study of shared clonotypes between healthy human individuals (TCRdb year 2020). To prepare the library, the immunoSEQ multiplex PCR assay was applied. Entries here come from immuneACCESS through TCRdb and include only in-frame sequences with V and J called. Some clones fail to appear in such tables; in the studies checked, an unresolved V gene covers under half of the shortfall, and the cause of the remainder is unknown. The sample has some 95,000 clones on record, 65% to 70% of them singletons. The top ten clonotypes cover over 35% of the sample. Specimen: memory CD8+ T cells sorted from blood. The meaning of the sample's cell subset or site label: CD45RO+ cells pooled with CCR7-negative TemRA cells. Receptors originate from a man aged 25 to 40 in good health.

The rearrangement joins TRBV14 to TRBJ2-7; D unresolved. V dropped 1 base and J dropped 3 bases, with 7 bases sitting between them. CDR1 SGHDN and CDR2 FVKESK come from the germline V gene. This CDR3 is built from 13 residues. The CDR3 protein is CASSQAISYEQYF. As DNA, the CDR3 is TGTGCCAGCAGCCAAGCCATCAGCTACGAGCAGTACTTC.

The chain has TRBV7-9 and TRBJ1-1; D is ambiguous. Germline CDR1 is SEHNR and CDR2 is FQNEAQ (reference sequence). The V gene lost 5 bases and the J gene lost 11 bases, with 24 bases spanning the gap. The CDR3 totals 15 residues. The CDR3 region is CASSDTASGEIGAFF. In DNA form, the CDR3 reads TGTGCCAGCAGCGACACAGCCTCGGGTGAGATCGGGGCTTTCTTT.

This clone occurred a few times. CDR3 coding DNA: TGTGCCAGCAGTTTACTCAATTACGAGCAGTACTTC. Residues: CASSLLNYEQYF. The chain employs TRBV11-2 and TRBJ2-7, with D unclear. The CDR3 covers 12 residues. CDR1 SGHAT and CDR2 FQNNGV come from the germline V gene. Trimming left V 6 bases short and J 4 bases short, with 10 bases between. Full variable domain (missing parts from reference TRBV11-2 and TRBJ2-7): EAGVAQSPRYKIIEKRQSVAFWCNPISGHATLYWYQQILGQGPKLLIQFQNNGVVDDSQLPKDRFSAERLKGVDSTLKIQPAKLEDSAVYLCASSLLNYEQYFGPGTRLTVT.